These 3 T cell receptor beta chains were all obtained from the same sample, sequenced in a study of patients and donors after allogeneic stem cell transplantation. MiXCR, applied by TCRdb to the RT-PCR reads, yields one record per CDR3 protein. The sample has around 30,000 distinct CDR3 sequences; about 8% are singletons. The sequencing input was blood, either unsorted or a sorted T cell fraction (not recorded which). The source of these receptors is a human donor who was either an allogeneic HSCT recipient or a stem cell or donor lymphocyte infusion donor (not recorded which). It is not recorded whose cells these are; they may come from a transplant donor.

In its sample, this clonotype was seen many times. The chain uses TRBV12-3 or TRBV12-4 and TRBJ2-7; D possibly corresponds to TRBD2 (5 bases). V shed 6 bases and J shed 7 bases, with 10 bases lying between them. CDR3 length: 11 residues. CDR3 protein: CASRASGEQYF. The CDR3 DNA follows: TGTGCCAGCAGGGCTTCGGGGGAGCAGTACTTC.

The chain recombines TRBV11-3 with TRBJ2-5; 10 nucleotides match TRBD2. Trimming removed 0 bases from V and 3 bases from J; junction bases left unmatched: 4. The CDR3 runs to 16 residues. In germline, CDR1 is SGHNT, CDR2 YENEEA. The CDR3 sequence: CASSLDPSGGEETQYF. CDR3 DNA: TGTGCCAGCAGCTTAGATCCGAGCGGGGGGGAAGAGACCCAGTACTTC. Filled out from reference TRBV11-3 and TRBJ2-5, the complete variable domain reads EAGVVQSPRYKIIEKKQPVAFWCNPISGHNTLYWYLQNLGQGPELLIRYENEEAVDDSQLPKDRFSAERLKGVDSTLKIQPAELGDSAVYLCASSLDPSGGEETQYFGPGTRLLVL.

This clonotype was recorded at least ten times. This rearrangement joins TRBV2 to TRBJ2-5, with D possibly being TRBD2 (5 bases). The CDR3 runs to 10 residues. The ends were cut back, 8 bases at V and 7 bases at J, with 8 bases in the middle. CDR1 and CDR2 (germline): SNHLY, FYNNEI. The CDR3 here is CASLRGTQYF. The CDR3 region has the DNA TGTGCCAGCCTACGGGGGACCCAGTACTTC.